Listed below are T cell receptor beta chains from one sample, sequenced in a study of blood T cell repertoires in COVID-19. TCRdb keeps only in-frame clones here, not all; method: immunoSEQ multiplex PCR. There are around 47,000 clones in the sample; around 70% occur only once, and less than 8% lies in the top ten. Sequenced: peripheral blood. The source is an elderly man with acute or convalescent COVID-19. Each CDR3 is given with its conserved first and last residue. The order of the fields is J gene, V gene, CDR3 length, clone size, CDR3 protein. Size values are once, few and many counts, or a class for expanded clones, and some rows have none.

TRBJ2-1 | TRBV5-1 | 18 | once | CASNLLPWDTSSYNEQFF
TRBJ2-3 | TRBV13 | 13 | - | CASSPTGSDTQYF
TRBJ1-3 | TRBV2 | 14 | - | CASSGDSPGNTIYF
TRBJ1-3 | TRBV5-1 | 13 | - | CASRQNSGNTIYF
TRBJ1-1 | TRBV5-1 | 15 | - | CASSLNEARGAEAFF
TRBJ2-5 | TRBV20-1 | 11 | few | CSGVLGETQYF
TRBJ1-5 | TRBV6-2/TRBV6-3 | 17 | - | CASSYELEGGARQPQHF
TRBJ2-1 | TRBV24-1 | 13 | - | CATSEGTRDEQFF
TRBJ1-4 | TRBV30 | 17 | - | CAWSVSRTGTTNEKLFF
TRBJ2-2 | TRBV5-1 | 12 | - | CASREGTGELFF
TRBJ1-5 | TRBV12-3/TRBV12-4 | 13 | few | CASRTGMGQPQHF
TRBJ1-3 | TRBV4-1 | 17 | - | CASSQAQGQAAGGTIYF
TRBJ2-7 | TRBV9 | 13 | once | CASSVEQGSEQYF
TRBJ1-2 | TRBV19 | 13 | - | CASSTQGNYGYTF
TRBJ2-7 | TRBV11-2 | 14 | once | CASGRSFASYEQYF
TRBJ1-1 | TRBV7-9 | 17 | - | CASSSLRSAGGTTEAFF
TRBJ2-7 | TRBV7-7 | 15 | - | CASSLGPGDPYEQYF
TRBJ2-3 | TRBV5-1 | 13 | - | CASSEGGTDTQYF
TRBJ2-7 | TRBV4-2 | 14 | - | CASSQARGSYEQYF
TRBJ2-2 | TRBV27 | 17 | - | CASSLGLAGPYTGELFF
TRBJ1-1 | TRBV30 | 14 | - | CACNADRGNTEAFF
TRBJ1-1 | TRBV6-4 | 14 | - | CASSDTDRGTEAFF
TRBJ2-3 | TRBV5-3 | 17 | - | CARSPWTSGGQTDTQYF
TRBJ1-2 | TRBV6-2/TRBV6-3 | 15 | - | CASSYPDMANYGYTF
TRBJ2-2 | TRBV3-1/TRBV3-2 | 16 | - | CASSQAVGGPAGELFF
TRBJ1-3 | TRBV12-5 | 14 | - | CASARGESGNTIYF
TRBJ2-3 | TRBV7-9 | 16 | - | CASSLGEGAGTDTQYF
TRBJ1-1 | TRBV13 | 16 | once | CASSLEGGQSKAEAFF
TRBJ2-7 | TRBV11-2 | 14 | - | CASSLLQTSYEQYF
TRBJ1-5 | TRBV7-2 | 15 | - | CASSLRTGRNQPQHF
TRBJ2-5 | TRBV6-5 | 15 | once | CASSYAAGGVQTQYF
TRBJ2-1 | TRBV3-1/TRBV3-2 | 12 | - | CASSPQLGLAFF
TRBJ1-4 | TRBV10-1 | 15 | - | CASSKDRGDWEKLFF
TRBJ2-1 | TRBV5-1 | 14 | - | CASSPRPERGEQFF
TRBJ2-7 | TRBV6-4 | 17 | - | CASRTLKLAGGPYEQYF
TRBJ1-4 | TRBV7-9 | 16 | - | CASSLLRGRANEKLFF
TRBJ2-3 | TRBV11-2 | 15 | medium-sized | CASSLPSTSTDTQYF
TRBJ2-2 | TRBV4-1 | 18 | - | CASSQETRGRVNTGELFF
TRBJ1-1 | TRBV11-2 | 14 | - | CASSRGIMNTEAFF
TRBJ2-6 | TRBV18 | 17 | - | CASSPRALEAGANVLTF
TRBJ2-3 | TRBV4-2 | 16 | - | CASSPQIGASTDTQYF
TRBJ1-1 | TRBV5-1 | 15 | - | CASSSSTGAGAEAFF
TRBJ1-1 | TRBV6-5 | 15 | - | CASSYSGEAGTEAFF
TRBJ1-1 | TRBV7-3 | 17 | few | CASSSPPWDRENTEAFF
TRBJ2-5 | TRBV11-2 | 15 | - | CASSLGLDPQETQYF
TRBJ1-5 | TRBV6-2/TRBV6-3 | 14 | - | CASSDPGYNQPQHF
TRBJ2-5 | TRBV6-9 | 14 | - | CASGARGGTETQYF
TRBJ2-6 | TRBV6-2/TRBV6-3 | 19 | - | CASSYSTLAGGAGANVLTF
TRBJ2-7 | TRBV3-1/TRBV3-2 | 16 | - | CASSQDRYGSSYEQYF
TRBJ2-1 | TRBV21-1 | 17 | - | CASSKGSGGESYNEQFF
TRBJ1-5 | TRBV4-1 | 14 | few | CASSQDRGTQPQHF
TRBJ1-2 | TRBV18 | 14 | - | CASSPALQAYGYTF
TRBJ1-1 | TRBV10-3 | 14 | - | CAIRQGERNTEAFF
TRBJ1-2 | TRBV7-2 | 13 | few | CASSAGIKIGYTF
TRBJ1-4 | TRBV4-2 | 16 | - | CASSQGRGQGAEKLFF
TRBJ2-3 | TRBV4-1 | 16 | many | CASSQDTASGSDTQYF
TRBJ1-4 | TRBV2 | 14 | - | CANSQGAANEKLFF
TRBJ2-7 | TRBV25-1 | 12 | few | CASSGTEYEQYF